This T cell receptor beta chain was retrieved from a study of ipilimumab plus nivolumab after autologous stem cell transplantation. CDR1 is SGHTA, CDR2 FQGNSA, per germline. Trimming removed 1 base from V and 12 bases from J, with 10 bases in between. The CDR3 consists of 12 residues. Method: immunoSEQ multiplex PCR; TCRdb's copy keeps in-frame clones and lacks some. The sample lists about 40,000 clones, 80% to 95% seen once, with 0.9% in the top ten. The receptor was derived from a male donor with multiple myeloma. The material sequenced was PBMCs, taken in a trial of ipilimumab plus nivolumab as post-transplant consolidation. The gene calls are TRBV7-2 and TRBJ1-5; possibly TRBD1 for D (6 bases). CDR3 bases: TGTGCCAGCAGCTTAGAGGGGACAAACCAGCATTTT. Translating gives CASSLEGTNQHF.